A single sample is the source of the 15 T cell receptor gamma chains below, sequenced in a study of gamma delta lymphoproliferative disorders and STAT genes. TCRdb reanalysed the multiplex PCR reads with CATT. The data hold roughly 2,000 gamma-chain clones, with 10% observed a single time. Sequencing used genomic DNA taken from PBMCs of patients and controls. The specimen was blood. All receptors derive from a human donor with gamma-delta T-cell large granular lymphocyte leukemia.

V and J are TRGV8 and TRGJ1 or TRGJ2. TCRdb gives no J gene; it was assigned here by matching the DNA to germline. Germline lookup yields CDR1 VENAVY and CDR2 YDSYNSRV. The CDR3 covers 16 residues. The J segment lost 7 bases and the V segment lost 4 bases, leaving 19 bases of the junction unmatched. The CDR3 nucleotides read TGTGCCACCTGGGACAACTTCTGTCGTGGTGGGTATAAGAAACTCTTT. Translation gives CATWDNFCRGGYKKLF.

Only a few counts were recorded for this clone. This chain connects TRGV5 to TRGJ1 or TRGJ2. TCRdb lists no J gene, so it was determined here by aligning the DNA to germline. The CDR3 has 12 amino acids. The ends lost 4 bases at V and 3 bases at J; junction bases unmatched: 3. Germline V gene sequence: CDR1 VINAFY, CDR2 YDVSNSKD. CDR3 loop: CATWEIYYKKLF. CDR3 DNA: TGTGCCACCTGGGAGATTTATTATAAGAAACTCTTT.

This clone was counted between two and nine times. The V call is TRGV2, the J call TRGJ1 or TRGJ2. The J gene, not given by TCRdb, was assigned here from a germline match of the nucleotide sequence. V shed 2 bases, J shed 3 bases, and the junction held 4 bases outside the gene matches. The germline gives CDR1 EGSNGY, CDR2 YDSYNSKV. The CDR3 spans 13 residues. As DNA, the CDR3 is TGTGCCACCTGGGACGCCTTTTATTATAAGAAACTCTTT. Translated, it gives CATWDAFYYKKLF.

The J gene is TRGJ1 or TRGJ2, the V gene TRGV3. TCRdb offers no J gene call, so here the DNA was matched to germline to obtain one. Germline V gene sequence: CDR1 VTNTFY, CDR2 YDVSTARD (reference sequence). The CDR3 contains 12 residues. V was clipped by 5 bases and J by 8 bases; unmatched bases: 9. The CDR3 bases are TGTGCCACCTGGGTTTCACCAAATAAGAAACTCTTT. Protein product: CATWVSPNKKLF.

The chain carries TRGV9 and TRGJ1 or TRGJ2. TCRdb carries no J gene annotation; the J gene was assigned here by matching the DNA with germline. The germline V gene encodes CDR1 GITISATS and CDR2 ISYDGTV (reference sequence). CDR3 size: 18 residues. V gave up 0 bases and J gave up 2 bases; unmatched junction bases: 16. The CDR3 nucleotides read TGTGCCTTGTGGGAGGTGCGGGGTGGCCGTCCTGATTATTATAAGAAACTCTTT. Protein: CALWEVRGGRPDYYKKLF.

V usage is TRGV4 and J usage is TRGJ1 or TRGJ2. Germline matching of the DNA provided the J gene here, since TCRdb leaves it blank. This CDR3 spans 15 amino acids. J gave up 5 bases and V 8 bases, and 18 bases lay outside the gene matches. CDR1 and CDR2 from the germline V gene are EGSTGY and YDSYTSSV. The CDR3 DNA follows: TGTGCCACCTCGCCCGGGGTTCACGTTGATTATAAGAAACTCTTT. Encoded protein: CATSPGVHVDYKKLF.

The gene calls are TRGV5 and TRGJ1 or TRGJ2. The J gene, missing from TCRdb, was assigned here through DNA to germline matching. J lost 3 bases, V lost 2 bases, and 13 bases had no gene match. The CDR3 is 16 amino acids. Germline assignment: CDR1 VINAFY and CDR2 YDVSNSKD. CDR3 sequence reads: CATWDIPHLGYYKKLF. The CDR3 DNA follows: TGTGCCACCTGGGACATCCCTCACCTGGGTTATTATAAGAAACTCTTT.

This clone was found a few times. The chain couples TRGV2 to TRGJ1 or TRGJ2. Here the J gene was assigned by germline matching of the DNA, as TCRdb has none. The CDR3 length is 15 residues. CDR1 is EGSNGY and CDR2 is YDSYNSKV in the germline V gene. J was trimmed by 0 bases and V by 0 bases; bases with no gene match: 5. The CDR3: CATWDGLSNYYKKLF. Written as DNA, the CDR3 is TGTGCCACCTGGGACGGGCTGTCGAATTATTATAAGAAACTCTTT.

This clone has just a few counts. TCRdb shows a much larger clone's protein in place of this DNA's translation, and the two differ at residue 11, likely through a read error; the protein shown is translated from the DNA. The V gene is TRGV9, the J gene TRGJP. TCRdb supplies no J gene; here it was assigned by aligning the nucleotide sequence to germline. This CDR3 comprises 16 residues. The V gene's germline CDR1 is GITISATS and CDR2 ISYDGTV (reference sequence). CDR3 in DNA: TGTGCCTTGTGGGAGGGTCAAGAGTTGGGCAGAAAAATCAAGGTATTT. Translated: CALWEGQELGRKIKVF.

Concerning this clone itself: It is unclear where the CDR3 begins or ends on the DNA, so no DNA is shown, and the CDR3 is as TCRdb lists it. With the J gene uncalled, the V gene is TRGV11. TRGV11 carries the ORF label, with uncertain function. The CDR3 totals 13 residues, both ends included. This CDR3 is CTTVPACYYKKLF.

This clone is medium-sized. This could be a read error, since a much larger clone is one nucleotide away. The sample contains more than one DNA sequence encoding this CDR3. The V and J genes are TRGV10 and TRGJ1 or TRGJ2. TCRdb records no J gene; here it was assigned by comparing the DNA to germline. TRGV10 is labeled an ORF, and its function is uncertain. The CDR3 runs to 11 residues. The CDR3 DNA reads TGTGCTGCGTGGGATTATAATAAGAAACTCTTT. Encoded protein: CAAWDYNKKLF.

This rearrangement joins TRGV10 to TRGJ1 or TRGJ2. Matching the DNA to germline supplied the J gene, which TCRdb does not give. TRGV10 is assigned to the ORF class and has an uncertain function. This CDR3 contains 13 residues. V lost 8 bases and J lost 0; bases outside the gene matches: 5. The CDR3 DNA follows: TGTGCTGCGTGGACTCTGAATTATTATAAGAAACTCTTT. Its translation: CAAWTLNYYKKLF.

This clone was detected a few times. The chain carries TRGV8 and TRGJ1 or TRGJ2. The J gene, left out of TCRdb, was set here by checking the DNA against germline. CDR1 VENAVY and CDR2 YDSYNSRV come from the germline V gene. The CDR3 consists of 11 residues. Trimming removed 2 bases from V and 12 bases from J; junction bases left unmatched: 7. The CDR3 DNA is TGTGCCACCTGGGATATACTGAGGAAACTCTTT. It yields the protein CATWDILRKLF.

This chain joins TRGV5P and TRGJP2. The J gene comes from matching the DNA to germline here; TCRdb lacks it. TRGV5P is labeled a pseudogene. The length of the CDR3 is 10 residues. The CDR3 here is CATSEWIKTF. In DNA, the CDR3 is TGTGCCACCTCGGAATGGATCAAGACGTTT.

This clone is termed large. One end of the junction is discordant with germline, which a read error may explain. The chain employs TRGV2 and TRGJP. Since TCRdb gives no J gene, matching the DNA to germline was used here to assign it. Germline CDR1 is EGSNGY and CDR2 is YDSYNSKV. This CDR3 is 16 amino acids long. The CDR3 region is CATWDGLELGKKIKVF. The CDR3 DNA reads TGTGCCACCTGGGACGGGCTAGAGTTGGGCAAAAAAATCAAGGTATTT.